A single sample is the source of the 15 T cell receptor beta chains below, sequenced in a study of CD8 T cells in ankylosing spondylitis. TCRdb itself ran the 5' RACE reads through MiXCR, one entry per CDR3 protein. The sample holds a few hundred thousand distinct CDR3 sequences, approximately 20% seen once. Sequencing used blood, either unsorted or a sorted T cell fraction (not recorded which). The source is a male donor with ankylosing spondylitis or in good health (not recorded which).

The V gene is TRBV27, the J gene TRBJ1-1; D unclear. V was trimmed by 2 bases and J by 11 bases, leaving 12 bases between them. CDR3 length: 12 amino acids. In germline, CDR1 is MNHEY, CDR2 SMNVEV (reference sequence). The CDR3 sequence: CASSLPGGSAFF. The DNA for the CDR3 is TGTGCCAGCAGTTTACCGGGCGGGAGCGCTTTCTTT.

The V and J genes are TRBV6-1 and TRBJ2-3, with a tentative D call TRBD2 (7 bases). Germline CDR1 is MNHNS and CDR2 is SASEGT. V lost 6 bases, J lost 3 bases, and 16 bases lay in between. This CDR3 region has 15 residues. The CDR3 sequence is CASSPRGRGTDTQYF. DNA of the CDR3: TGTGCCAGCAGCCCGAGGGGGAGGGGGACAGATACGCAGTATTTT.

This sequence joins TRBV15 and TRBJ1-6; 7 positions match TRBD1. The CDR3 extends over 13 amino acids. Germline V gene lookup returns CDR1 LNHNV and CDR2 YYDKDF (reference sequence). Trimming cost V 9 bases and J 9 bases; bases outside gene matches: 8. The CDR3 DNA follows: TGTGCCACGAAGAAGGGGGCGGGTTCACCCCTCCACTTT. It codes for CATKKGAGSPLHF.

This clonotype was seen only a few times. This sequence joins TRBV6-1 and TRBJ2-2, with TRBD1 identical over 7 bases. The trim removed 8 bases at V and 1 base at J, leaving 1 base unmatched. The CDR3 sequence is 13 residues long. Germline V CDR1 and CDR2: MNHNS, SASEGT. The CDR3 sequence is CASAGGNTGELFF. The CDR3 DNA reads TGTGCCAGCGCAGGGGGGAACACCGGGGAGCTGTTTTTT.

This clonotype was seen a handful of times. The genes are TRBV5-6 and TRBJ2-7; 7 bases map to TRBD1. Germline-derived CDR1 and CDR2 are SGHDT and YYEEEE. The CDR3 consists of 17 residues. The ends lost 0 bases at V and 2 bases at J; junction bases unmatched: 11. In DNA, the CDR3 is TGTGCCAGCAGCTTGGCCCCGACAGGGCTGGTTACCTACGAGCAGTACTTC. Protein product: CASSLAPTGLVTYEQYF.

In its sample, this clonotype was seen a few times. The chain employs TRBV19 and TRBJ1-5; D may be TRBD1 (5 bases). Trimming stripped 7 bases from V and 5 bases from J, with 15 bases between. The germline V gene has CDR1 LNHDA and CDR2 SQIVND (reference sequence). The CDR3 sequence is 14 residues long. The DNA for the CDR3 is TGTGCCAGTAAAGTAGGGGCGGGCGATCAGCCCCAGCATTTT. Translated, it gives CASKVGAGDQPQHF.

V is TRBV5-6 and J is TRBJ1-6; D is ambiguous. Germline assignment: CDR1 SGHDT and CDR2 YYEEEE. V was trimmed by 2 bases and J by 18 bases, leaving 15 bases between them. CDR3 length: 12 amino acids. As DNA, the CDR3 is TGTGCCAGCAGCTTCCGAGACACTCTTTACCACTTT. It translates to CASSFRDTLYHF.

The V and J genes are TRBV5-6 and TRBJ2-7; tentatively, D is TRBD1 (5 bases). Germline-derived CDR1 and CDR2 are SGHDT and YYEEEE. The length of the CDR3 is 13 residues. V was pared by 3 bases and J by 1 base, with 8 bases between. CDR3 in DNA: TGTGCCAGCAGCTACAGGAATTCCTACGAGCAGTACTTC. Protein sequence: CASSYRNSYEQYF.

This clonotype was observed a single time. The chain is built from TRBV5-1 and TRBJ2-4, with 9 bases matching TRBD1. CDR3 length: 16 amino acids. Germline V gene sequence: CDR1 SGHRS, CDR2 YFSETQ. The trim removed 3 bases at V and 5 bases at J, leaving 9 bases unmatched. The CDR3 protein is CASSWPRDRAQNIQYF. CDR3 in DNA: TGCGCCAGCAGCTGGCCCCGGGACAGGGCTCAAAACATTCAGTACTTC.

This clonotype appeared a few times. J is TRBJ2-7 and V is TRBV5-1; unclear D gene. The CDR3 runs to 13 residues. V was shortened by 0 bases and J by 2 bases, with 6 bases between the two germline ends. The germline gives CDR1 SGHRS, CDR2 YFSETQ. CDR3 coding DNA: TGCGCCAGCAGCTTGGCGGTGGCCTACGAGCAGTACTTC. Translating it yields CASSLAVAYEQYF.

This clonotype was counted many times. The chain couples TRBV24-1 to TRBJ2-1; 8 bases fit TRBD1. The trim removed 4 bases at V and 5 bases at J, leaving 15 bases unmatched. This CDR3 comprises 18 residues. Germline loops: CDR1 KGHDR, CDR2 SFDVKD. The CDR3 region has the DNA TGTGCCACCAGTGACCCGAAGGGGTTGGGACAGGCCAACAATGAGCAGTTCTTC. Encoded protein: CATSDPKGLGQANNEQFF.

This clonotype was counted only a few times. CDR3 coding DNA: TGTGCCAGCAGTTTAGCCCCTTTCCTTATCGGTGAGGGGGGGCACACAGATACGCAGTATTTT. Translation: CASSLAPFLIGEGGHTDTQYF. The chain carries TRBV12-3 or TRBV12-4 and TRBJ2-3; a weak D match, TRBD2 (7 bases). The CDR3 sequence is 21 residues long. Trimming stripped 0 bases from V and 2 bases from J, with 27 bases between.

The V call is TRBV3-1, the J call TRBJ2-3; maybe TRBD2 (6 bases). The CDR3 runs to 14 residues. V gave up 3 bases and J gave up 6 bases, with 13 bases separating them. The germline V gene encodes CDR1 LGHDT and CDR2 YNNKEL (reference sequence). In DNA form, the CDR3 reads TGTGCCAGCAGCCACGCGGGACGCAAGGATACGCAGTATTTT. This sequence encodes CASSHAGRKDTQYF.

The chain has TRBV10-3 and TRBJ1-1; D unclear. V lost 0 bases to trimming and J lost 2 bases, with 4 bases between them. This CDR3 is built from 13 residues. The V gene's germline CDR1 is ENHRY and CDR2 SYGVKD. This chain's CDR3 is CAISESANTEAFF. CDR3 DNA: TGTGCCATCAGTGAGTCAGCAAACACTGAAGCTTTCTTT.

Only a few counts were recorded for this clonotype. The rearrangement links TRBV5-5 to TRBJ2-5, with TRBD2 identical over 10 bases. V gave up 4 bases and J gave up 5 bases; unmatched junction bases: 14. There are 17 residues in the CDR3. Per germline, CDR1 SGHKS and CDR2 YYEKEE (reference sequence). The CDR3 protein is CASSPWTSGATGETQYF. In nucleotides, the CDR3 is TGTGCCAGCAGCCCCTGGACTAGCGGAGCGACGGGGGAGACCCAGTACTTC. Looking up the rest from reference TRBV5-5 and TRBJ2-5 gives the full variable domain: DAGVTQSPTHLIKTRGQQVTLRCSPISGHKSVSWYQQVLGQGPQFIFQYYEKEERGRGNFPDRFSARQFPNYSSELNVNALLLGDSALYLCASSPWTSGATGETQYFGPGTRLLVL.